The T cell receptor (beta chain) described here comes from a study of post-analysis software for immune sequencing data. Points from the study as a whole: There were five or six TRBV segments more frequent in patients than controls, and TRBV5-6, TRBV5-1 and TRBV20-1 were among them.

In the case of this clonotype: The antigen remains unidentified.

V lost 2 bases and J 6 bases, leaving 12 bases between the germline ends. CDR1 is ENHRY and CDR2 is SYGVKD in the germline V gene. This CDR3 comprises 14 residues. cDNA libraries of TCR beta carried unique molecular identifiers. MiXCR was run by TCRdb on the PCR reads, yielding one entry per CDR3 protein. The repertoire holds around 400,000 distinct CDR3 sequences, with less than 35% as singletons. This sequence was found in a girl between 5 and 17 years old with multiple sclerosis. Input material: blood. The chain is built from TRBV10-3 and TRBJ2-3; perhaps D is TRBD1 or TRBD2 (7 bases each). The CDR3 spells CAISEQGGPDTQYF. The CDR3 coding sequence is TGTGCCATCAGTGAGCAGGGGGGGCCCGATACGCAGTATTTT.